These T cell receptor beta chains were read from a single sample in a study of T cell repertoires in cytomegalovirus infection. One entry per CDR3 protein results from TCRdb running MiXCR on the reads. The sample lists 500,000 to 600,000 distinct CDR3 sequences, more than 15% seen once, with under 30% in the top ten. Sequenced input: CD8+ T cells from PBMCs. These receptor sequences come from a human donor in good health (CMV status not recorded). Some clones in this sample may be carry-over from other donors' samples. Each CDR3 is given with its conserved first and last residue. D genes are given only for firm matches. Some rows mark clone size as missing; the rest say once, few, many or name a class of expanded clone.

d_call: NA; clone_size: NA; v_call: TRBV7-6; j_call: TRBJ2-7; cdr3_nt: TGTGCCAGCAGCTTAGGACAACAGGTGATCTCCTACGAGCAGTACTTC; cdr3_aa: CASSLGQQVISYEQYF
d_call: NA; clone_size: many; v_call: TRBV7-9; j_call: TRBJ2-3; cdr3_nt: TGTGCCAGCAGCTTAGATACGCAGTATTTT; cdr3_aa: CASSLDTQYF
d_call: NA; clone_size: many; v_call: TRBV6-1; j_call: TRBJ1-2; cdr3_nt: TGTGCCAGCAGTGAAGACAGGGAAATAAACTATGGCTACACCTTC; cdr3_aa: CASSEDREINYGYTF
d_call: TRBD2; clone_size: many; v_call: TRBV27; j_call: TRBJ2-5; cdr3_nt: TGTGCCAGCGAGGGGGCGGGGGGGGCCCAGTACTTC; cdr3_aa: CASEGAGGAQYF
d_call: NA; clone_size: few; v_call: TRBV7-9; j_call: TRBJ1-4; cdr3_nt: TGTGCCAGCGGGGATAGTACGGGGGTCGTGGCGAAACTGTTTTTT; cdr3_aa: CASGDSTGVVAKLFF
d_call: NA; clone_size: NA; v_call: TRBV29-1; j_call: TRBJ1-1; cdr3_nt: TGCAGCGTTGAAGACAGATACACTGAAGCTTTCTTT; cdr3_aa: CSVEDRYTEAFF
d_call: NA; clone_size: many; v_call: TRBV10-3; j_call: TRBJ2-7; cdr3_nt: TGTGCCACCCGGTCAGGTGGTTCCTACGAGCAGTACTTC; cdr3_aa: CATRSGGSYEQYF
d_call: NA; clone_size: few; v_call: TRBV6-1; j_call: TRBJ2-5; cdr3_nt: TGTGCCAGCAGCCTACAACCCCGGCGGGAGACCCAGTACTTC; cdr3_aa: CASSLQPRRETQYF
d_call: NA; clone_size: many; v_call: TRBV7-9; j_call: TRBJ1-1; cdr3_nt: TGTGCCAGCAGCTCAGAGACAGGTGGGGACACTGAAGCTTTCTTT; cdr3_aa: CASSSETGGDTEAFF
d_call: NA; clone_size: few; v_call: TRBV4-2; j_call: TRBJ2-4; cdr3_nt: TGTGCCAGCAGCCAGGACCCTCAGGCCGTGATCCTAGCCAAAAACATTCAGTACTTC; cdr3_aa: CASSQDPQAVILAKNIQYF
d_call: NA; clone_size: NA; v_call: TRBV27; j_call: TRBJ2-2; cdr3_nt: TGTGCCAGCAGTTACGTGACCGGGGAGCTGTTTTTT; cdr3_aa: CASSYVTGELFF
d_call: NA; clone_size: many; v_call: TRBV6-1; j_call: TRBJ1-4; cdr3_nt: TGTGCCAGCAGACCCTTCAGGGGATGGGAAAAACTGTTTTTT; cdr3_aa: CASRPFRGWEKLFF
d_call: NA; clone_size: NA; v_call: TRBV19; j_call: TRBJ2-1; cdr3_nt: TGTGCCAGTAGTATAGTGCGGGATTGGGCCTACAATGAGCAGTTCTTC; cdr3_aa: CASSIVRDWAYNEQFF
d_call: NA; clone_size: few; v_call: TRBV4-1; j_call: TRBJ2-2; cdr3_nt: TGCGCCAGCAGCCAAGTTGGGCGAGCTGACACCGGGGAGCTGTTTTTT; cdr3_aa: CASSQVGRADTGELFF
d_call: NA; clone_size: many; v_call: TRBV4-1; j_call: TRBJ2-7; cdr3_nt: TGCGCCAGCAGCCAAGTAGGACAGAGCTCCTACGAGCAGTACTTC; cdr3_aa: CASSQVGQSSYEQYF
d_call: NA; clone_size: many; v_call: TRBV4-1; j_call: TRBJ2-1; cdr3_nt: TGCGCCAGCAGCCAAGAAGGCGGGATGGTCGCCGAGCAGTTCTTC; cdr3_aa: CASSQEGGMVAEQFF
d_call: NA; clone_size: few; v_call: TRBV29-1; j_call: TRBJ2-1; cdr3_nt: TGCAGCGTTGATCGGCGGAATTCCTACAATGAGCAGTTCTTC; cdr3_aa: CSVDRRNSYNEQFF
d_call: NA; clone_size: NA; v_call: TRBV19; j_call: TRBJ1-2; cdr3_nt: TGTGCCAGTAGTATAGGCCTTGAAGGCTACACCTTC; cdr3_aa: CASSIGLEGYTF
d_call: TRBD1; clone_size: few; v_call: TRBV27; j_call: TRBJ1-1; cdr3_nt: TGTGCCAGCAGTGATTTGACAGGGTTGGAGACTGAAGCTTTCTTT; cdr3_aa: CASSDLTGLETEAFF
d_call: NA; clone_size: NA; v_call: TRBV11-2; j_call: TRBJ2-3; cdr3_nt: TGTGCCAGCAGCTTTTCGATGCGGGGTACAGATACGAAGTATTTT; cdr3_aa: CASSFSMRGTDTKYF
d_call: NA; clone_size: NA; v_call: TRBV27; j_call: TRBJ1-5; cdr3_nt: TGTGCCAGCAGTCTAACACCGGGGCCCGGTGGAGTTGGCAATCAGCCCCAGCATTTT; cdr3_aa: CASSLTPGPGGVGNQPQHF
d_call: NA; clone_size: NA; v_call: TRBV5-8; j_call: TRBJ1-1; cdr3_nt: TGTGCCAGCAGCTTCACGAACCCTCGGGGAGAAGCTTTCTTT; cdr3_aa: CASSFTNPRGEAFF
d_call: NA; clone_size: many; v_call: TRBV7-2; j_call: TRBJ2-7; cdr3_nt: TGTGCCAGTAAACAACGGATATCAACAGGGCCCCACGAGCAGTACTTC; cdr3_aa: CASKQRISTGPHEQYF
d_call: NA; clone_size: NA; v_call: TRBV13; j_call: TRBJ2-1; cdr3_nt: TGTGCCAGCAGCTACGCCCGCCCAGGCACGGTTGAGCAGTTCTTC; cdr3_aa: CASSYARPGTVEQFF
d_call: TRBD1; clone_size: NA; v_call: TRBV6-5; j_call: TRBJ2-3; cdr3_nt: TGTGCCAGCAGTCTTCGGACAGGGGGGGTCCCAGATACGCAGTATTTT; cdr3_aa: CASSLRTGGVPDTQYF
d_call: NA; clone_size: NA; v_call: TRBV15; j_call: TRBJ1-2; cdr3_nt: TGTGCCACCTTACAGAGACTAGCTAACTATGGCTACACCTTC; cdr3_aa: CATLQRLANYGYTF